A selection of T cell receptor beta chains follows, all from one sample in a study of T-cell reconstitution after alpha-beta-depleted transplantation in children. Each CDR3 protein is one row after TCRdb ran MiXCR on the PCR reads. The repertoire holds about 830,000 distinct CDR3 sequences, with 15% to 20% as singletons. The specimen comprised PBMCs, mostly from graft donor cells, sampled 360 days after TCRalphabeta/CD19-depleted stem cell transplant. The source is a male patient younger than 18 who had a stem cell transplant for acute lymphoblastic leukemia, so the T cells may come from the graft donor. Each CDR3 is given with its conserved first and last residue. Each record gives: J gene, D gene, clone size, V gene, CDR3 protein, CDR3 DNA. A D gene is named only where the DNA matches it firmly. Not all rows give a size; the values are once, few, many and, for expanded clones, a class.

j_gene: TRBJ2-1; d_gene: TRBD2; abundance: NA; v_gene: TRBV3-1; CDR3aa: CASRPSGSIYNEQFF; CDR3nt: TGTGCCAGCAGGCCTAGCGGGAGTATCTACAATGAGCAGTTCTTC
j_gene: TRBJ2-7; d_gene: TRBD2; abundance: few; v_gene: TRBV7-9; CDR3aa: CASSSRRLAGVDEQYF; CDR3nt: TGTGCCAGCAGCTCAAGACGACTAGCGGGAGTTGACGAGCAGTACTTC
j_gene: TRBJ2-1; d_gene: NA; abundance: few; v_gene: TRBV20-1; CDR3aa: CSARIVDEQFF; CDR3nt: TGCAGTGCTAGAATAGTTGATGAGCAGTTCTTC
j_gene: TRBJ1-5; d_gene: NA; abundance: NA; v_gene: TRBV2; CDR3aa: CASSQIIGAALYSNQPQHF; CDR3nt: TGTGCCAGCAGCCAGATAATTGGGGCAGCCCTTTATAGCAATCAGCCCCAGCATTTT
j_gene: TRBJ2-1; d_gene: NA; abundance: many; v_gene: TRBV5-1; CDR3aa: CASSPWRGENNEQFF; CDR3nt: TGCGCCAGCAGCCCATGGCGGGGAGAAAACAATGAGCAGTTCTTC
j_gene: TRBJ2-5; d_gene: TRBD2; abundance: many; v_gene: TRBV9; CDR3aa: CASSAMGGSYQETQYF; CDR3nt: TGTGCCAGCAGCGCGATGGGCGGGAGCTACCAAGAGACCCAGTACTTC
j_gene: TRBJ1-2; d_gene: TRBD1; abundance: many; v_gene: TRBV14; CDR3aa: CASSRQGRGYTF; CDR3nt: TGTGCCAGCAGCAGACAGGGTCGTGGCTACACCTTC
j_gene: TRBJ1-6; d_gene: NA; abundance: NA; v_gene: TRBV5-1; CDR3aa: CASSKDSTGSPLHF; CDR3nt: TGCGCCAGCAGCAAGGACAGCACTGGTTCACCCCTCCACTTT
j_gene: TRBJ1-5; d_gene: NA; abundance: NA; v_gene: TRBV5-1; CDR3aa: CASSPDKPDQPQHF; CDR3nt: TGCGCCAGCAGTCCAGACAAACCCGATCAGCCCCAGCATTTT
j_gene: TRBJ1-4; d_gene: NA; abundance: few; v_gene: TRBV12-3/TRBV12-4; CDR3aa: CASNKAPGDEKLFF; CDR3nt: TGTGCCAGCAATAAGGCACCAGGAGATGAAAAACTGTTTTTT
j_gene: TRBJ2-7; d_gene: NA; abundance: NA; v_gene: TRBV2; CDR3aa: CASRTSHRVEQYF; CDR3nt: TGTGCCAGCAGGACCTCCCATCGGGTCGAGCAGTACTTC
j_gene: TRBJ1-5; d_gene: TRBD1; abundance: few; v_gene: TRBV20-1; CDR3aa: CSARPAGTGGKSNQPQHF; CDR3nt: TGCAGTGCTAGACCTGCCGGGACAGGGGGCAAAAGCAATCAGCCCCAGCATTTT
j_gene: TRBJ1-4; d_gene: NA; abundance: few; v_gene: TRBV7-8; CDR3aa: CASSPEGDEKLFF; CDR3nt: TGTGCCAGCAGCCCTGAGGGCGACGAAAAACTGTTTTTT
j_gene: TRBJ2-3; d_gene: TRBD2; abundance: few; v_gene: TRBV5-1; CDR3aa: CASSLAYAGGVDTQYF; CDR3nt: TGCGCCAGCAGCTTGGCCTACGCGGGAGGGGTAGATACGCAGTATTTT
j_gene: TRBJ1-6; d_gene: NA; abundance: few; v_gene: TRBV20-1; CDR3aa: CSVLGTPLHF; CDR3nt: TGCAGTGTTTTGGGTACACCCCTCCACTTT
j_gene: TRBJ2-5; d_gene: TRBD2; abundance: few; v_gene: TRBV6-1; CDR3aa: CASRPGLADQETQYF; CDR3nt: TGTGCCAGCAGGCCGGGACTAGCGGACCAAGAGACCCAGTACTTC
j_gene: TRBJ1-1; d_gene: NA; abundance: few; v_gene: TRBV5-1; CDR3aa: CASSLAGGLLLNTEAFF; CDR3nt: TGCGCCAGCAGCTTGGCCGGAGGCCTCCTGCTGAACACTGAAGCTTTCTTT
j_gene: TRBJ2-1; d_gene: NA; abundance: NA; v_gene: TRBV6-5; CDR3aa: CASSYGLATVLDEQFF; CDR3nt: TGTGCCAGCAGTTACGGGCTAGCGACTGTTTTGGATGAGCAGTTCTTC
j_gene: TRBJ2-7; d_gene: NA; abundance: NA; v_gene: TRBV19; CDR3aa: CASSMYGSSYEQYF; CDR3nt: TGTGCCAGTAGTATGTACGGGAGCTCCTACGAGCAGTACTTC
j_gene: TRBJ1-5; d_gene: NA; abundance: NA; v_gene: TRBV14; CDR3aa: CASSQIYSNQPQHF; CDR3nt: TGTGCCAGCAGCCAAATCTATAGCAATCAGCCCCAGCATTTT
j_gene: TRBJ1-1; d_gene: NA; abundance: few; v_gene: TRBV5-1; CDR3aa: CASSSDGWAEAFF; CDR3nt: TGCGCCAGCAGCTCGGACGGTTGGGCTGAAGCTTTCTTT
j_gene: TRBJ2-1; d_gene: NA; abundance: many; v_gene: TRBV4-1; CDR3aa: CASSQEGTWARYNEQFF; CDR3nt: TGCGCCAGCAGCCAAGAGGGGACGTGGGCGAGATACAATGAGCAGTTCTTC
j_gene: TRBJ2-1; d_gene: NA; abundance: once; v_gene: TRBV19; CDR3aa: CASSGLRYNEQFF; CDR3nt: TGTGCCAGTAGCGGGCTAAGGTACAATGAGCAGTTCTTC
j_gene: TRBJ2-7; d_gene: NA; abundance: NA; v_gene: TRBV12-3/TRBV12-4; CDR3aa: CASSFGGYPYEQYF; CDR3nt: TGTGCCAGCAGTTTCGGCGGTTACCCCTACGAGCAGTACTTC
j_gene: TRBJ2-3; d_gene: TRBD2; abundance: many; v_gene: TRBV24-1; CDR3aa: CATSDLASGSTDTQYF; CDR3nt: TGTGCCACCAGTGATTTGGCTAGCGGATCCACAGATACGCAGTATTTT
j_gene: TRBJ2-5; d_gene: NA; abundance: NA; v_gene: TRBV4-1; CDR3aa: CASSYRVVGPAETQYF; CDR3nt: TGCGCCAGCAGCTATCGAGTCGTGGGACCGGCGGAGACCCAGTACTTC